The 14 T cell receptor beta chains presented below share a single source sample, sequenced in a study of glioma-infiltrating T cells. Using RNA template, CDR3s of TCR alpha and beta were amplified with iRepertoire arm-PCR. Each CDR3 protein is one row after TCRdb ran MiXCR on the multiplex PCR reads. In the table there are 170,000 or so distinct CDR3 sequences, around 45% of which are singletons. The sequenced sample consisted of glioma tissue, nonneoplastic brain tissue, or PBMCs (not recorded which). These receptors were obtained from a human donor with low-grade glioma or glioblastoma, undergoing nonglioma brain surgery, or in good health (not recorded which).

This clonotype was recorded a few times. The V and J genes are TRBV29-1 and TRBJ2-7, with D tentatively TRBD1 (6 bases). The CDR3 covers 13 residues. Per germline, CDR1 SQVTM and CDR2 ANQGSEA. Trimming took off 6 bases at V and 1 base at J, with 13 bases between the two ends. The CDR3 DNA reads as TGCAGCGTGATGAGGCAGGGGTCCTACGAGCAGTACTTC. Translated, it gives CSVMRQGSYEQYF.

V gene TRBV6-1 combines with J gene TRBJ2-5, with a possible D match to TRBD2 (6 bases). V gave up 9 bases and J gave up 11 bases, with 28 bases separating them. CDR1 and CDR2 (germline): MNHNS, SASEGT. There are 15 residues in the CDR3. The CDR3 DNA is TGTGCCAGAAGTCAACATGGGGCCGTGTTGGGGACTCAGTACTTC. It is translated as CARSQHGAVLGTQYF.

The chain uses TRBV15 and TRBJ2-1, with D uncertain. Germline loops: CDR1 LNHNV, CDR2 YYDKDF (reference sequence). The CDR3 sequence is 15 residues long. Trimming took off 0 bases at V and 7 bases at J, with 13 bases between the two ends. CDR3 in DNA: TGTGCCACCAGCAGAGATCTTACCCTTTGTAATGAGCAGTTCTTC. Translated, it gives CATSRDLTLCNEQFF.

Ten or more counts support this clonotype. V gene TRBV19 combines with J gene TRBJ1-5, with 7 nucleotides matching TRBD1. V gave up 10 bases and J gave up 2 bases; unmatched junction bases: 8. The germline CDR1 and CDR2 sequences are LNHDA and SQIVND (reference sequence). The CDR3 extends over 14 amino acids. The CDR3 DNA reads TGTGCCAACCGAGACAGGGCTTGCAATCAGCCCCAGCATTTT. Its protein is CANRDRACNQPQHF.

V usage is TRBV2 and J usage is TRBJ2-3; D call uncertain. Trimming cost V 8 bases and J 6 bases, with 9 bases left between them. The CDR3 is 11 residues long. The germline gives CDR1 SNHLY, CDR2 FYNNEI. CDR3 region: CASSGADTQYF. In DNA, the CDR3 is TGTGCCAGCTCCGGCGCGGATACGCAGTATTTT.

There are many counts of this clonotype. The chain employs TRBV28 and TRBJ1-2; 7 bases align to TRBD1. CDR3 length: 16 residues. V gave up 5 bases and J gave up 7 bases; unmatched junction bases: 16. The germline V gene encodes CDR1 MDHEN and CDR2 SYDVKM. Here the CDR3 reads CASSPTKGARGGGYTF. CDR3 sequence (DNA): TGTGCCAGCAGTCCAACCAAGGGGGCGCGGGGTGGTGGCTACACCTTC.

The chain links TRBV29-1 to TRBJ2-5; D is uncertain. Trimming stripped 1 base from V and 0 bases from J, with 9 bases between. Looked up from germline, CDR1 is SQVTM and CDR2 is ANQGSEA. This CDR3 spans 14 amino acids. CDR3 sequence: CSVEGAVYQETQYF. CDR3 DNA: TGCAGCGTTGAAGGGGCGGTATACCAAGAGACCCAGTACTTC.

For this clonotype: A read error is possible here, since a much larger clone lies one base away. The chain combines TRBV7-9 with TRBJ1-5, with D uncertain. The germline V gene encodes CDR1 SEHNR and CDR2 FQNEAQ (reference sequence). The CDR3 sequence is 14 residues long. For the CDR3, the DNA is TGTGCCAGCAGCTCTCTGAACGGGGATCAGCCCCAGAATTTT. Translated: CASSSLNGDQPQNF.

This clonotype has a count of ten or more. V gene TRBV20-1 combines with J gene TRBJ2-7; TRBD2 might be the D (6 bases). From germline, CDR1 is DFQATT and CDR2 SNEGSKA (reference sequence). Trimming left V 6 bases short and J 3 bases short, with 18 bases between. CDR3 length equals 14 residues. CDR3 nucleotide sequence: TGCAGTGCGCTCCCTGGGGGGAAAAGCTACGAGCAGTACTTC. Encoded protein: CSALPGGKSYEQYF.

The chain links TRBV12-3 or TRBV12-4 to TRBJ1-5; TRBD1 matches 8 bases. The CDR3 has 16 amino acids. The V gene end was trimmed by 4 bases and the J gene end by 7 bases; junction bases not matched to a gene: 12. The CDR3 coding sequence is TGTGCCAGCAGTTCATCCGGACAGGGTCACCGGCAGCCCCAGCATTTT. Residues: CASSSSGQGHRQPQHF.

Remarks on this clonotype: A much more abundant neighbour one base away suggests this may be a read error. The genes are TRBV20-1 and TRBJ2-5; D call uncertain. The CDR3 is 13 residues long. Germline CDR1 DFQATT, CDR2 SNEGSKA (reference sequence). The CDR3 sequence is CSASDLVIKTKYF. The CDR3 DNA reads TGCAGTGCTAGCGACTTGGTAATAAAGACCAAGTACTTC.

This clonotype came up many times. The chain couples TRBV20-1 to TRBJ2-1; D remains unclear. Germline loops: CDR1 DFQATT, CDR2 SNEGSKA (reference sequence). The CDR3 extends over 11 amino acids. The V end lost 3 bases, the J end lost 4 bases, and 4 bases lay between the germline ends. In DNA, the CDR3 is TGCAGTGCTAGTGTTTACAATGAGCAGTTCTTC. It yields the protein CSASVYNEQFF.

A remark on this clonotype: A much larger clone lies a single base off, so this may be a read error. The chain links TRBV15 to TRBJ2-7; TRBD2 aligns across 9 bases. This CDR3 has 17 amino acids. Germline lookup yields CDR1 LNHNV and CDR2 YYDKDF (reference sequence). The V and J ends lost 1 base and 5 bases, in that order; junction bases with no gene match: 12. CDR3 sequence (DNA): TGTGCCACCAGCAGAGGCCTTAGCGGGAGCGGGGTTCACGAGCAGTACTTC. Translation: CATSRGLSGSGVHEQYF.

Concerning this clonotype: A much larger clonotype is one base distant, so this may be a read error. V is TRBV7-2 and J is TRBJ2-1; D uncertain. The germline CDR1 and CDR2 sequences are SGHTA and FQGNSA. Trimming shortened V by 5 bases and J by 2 bases, and 13 bases separated the two germline ends. The CDR3 loop spans 15 amino acids. The CDR3 DNA sequence: TGTGCCAGCAGCACCAAACATGGGGCCTACAATGAGCAGTTCTTC. Its translation: CASSTKHGAYNEQFF.